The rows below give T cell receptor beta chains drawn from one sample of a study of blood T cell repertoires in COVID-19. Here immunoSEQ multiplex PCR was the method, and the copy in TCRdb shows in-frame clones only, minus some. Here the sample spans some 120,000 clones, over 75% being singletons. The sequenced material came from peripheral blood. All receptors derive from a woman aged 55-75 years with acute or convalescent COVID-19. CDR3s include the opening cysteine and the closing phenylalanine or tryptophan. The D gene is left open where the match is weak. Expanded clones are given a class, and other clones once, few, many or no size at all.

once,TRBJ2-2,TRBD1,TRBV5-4,CASSLAMGQGASGELFF,TGTGCCAGCAGCTTGGCCATGGGACAGGGGGCTTCCGGGGAGCTGTTTTTT
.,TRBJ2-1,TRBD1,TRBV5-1,CASSEGATSGEQFF,TGCGCCAGCAGTGAGGGGGCTACCTCAGGCGAGCAGTTCTTC
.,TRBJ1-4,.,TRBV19,CASSPSRGKNEKLFF,TGTGCCAGTAGTCCGTCCAGGGGAAAAAATGAAAAACTGTTTTTT
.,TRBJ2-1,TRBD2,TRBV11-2,CASSHLAGASHATYNEQFF,TGTGCCAGCAGTCACCTAGCGGGGGCAAGCCATGCCACCTACAATGAGCAGTTCTTC
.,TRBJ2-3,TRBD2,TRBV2,CASGLTSGRTDTQYF,TGTGCCAGCGGGCTAACTAGCGGGAGAACAGATACGCAGTATTTT
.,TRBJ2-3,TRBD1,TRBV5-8,CASRPRDSHTDTQYF,TGTGCCAGCAGGCCGAGGGACAGCCACACAGATACGCAGTATTTT
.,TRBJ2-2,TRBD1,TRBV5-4,CASSPPGQGSGELFF,TGTGCCAGCAGCCCGCCGGGACAGGGGAGCGGGGAGCTGTTTTTT
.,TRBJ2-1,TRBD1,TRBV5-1,CASSSTGEWPFF,TGCGCCAGCAGCTCGACAGGGGAATGGCCGTTCTTC
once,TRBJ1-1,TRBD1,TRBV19,CASSTRDSKAFF,TGTGCCAGTAGTACCCGGGACAGTAAAGCTTTCTTT
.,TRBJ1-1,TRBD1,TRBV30,CAWGTGVDTEAFF,TGTGCCTGGGGGACAGGGGTCGACACTGAAGCTTTCTTT
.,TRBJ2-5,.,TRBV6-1,CASREGGQETQYF,TGTGCCAGCAGGGAAGGCGGCCAAGAGACCCAGTACTTC
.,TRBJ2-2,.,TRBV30,CAWRLSAGELFF,TGTGCCTGGAGACTTAGTGCCGGGGAGCTGTTTTTT
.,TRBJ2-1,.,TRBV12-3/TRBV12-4,CASSLAEKQFF,TGTGCCAGCAGTTTGGCGGAGAAGCAGTTCTTC
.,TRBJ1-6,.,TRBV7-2,CASNLIGGDSPLHF,TGTGCCAGCAACTTGATTGGAGGCGATTCACCCCTCCACTTT
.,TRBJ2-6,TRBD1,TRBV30,CAWSVRQGMANVLTF,TGTGCCTGGAGTGTGCGACAGGGGATGGCCAACGTCCTGACTTTC
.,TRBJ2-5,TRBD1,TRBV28,CASALPTGGQETQYF,TGTGCCAGCGCCCTCCCGACAGGGGGGCAAGAGACCCAGTACTTC
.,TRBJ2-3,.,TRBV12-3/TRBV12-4,CASSLRQGDTQYF,TGTGCCAGCAGTTTAAGGCAGGGAGATACGCAGTATTTT
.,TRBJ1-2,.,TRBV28,CASSFGGGSNYGYTF,TGTGCCAGCAGTTTTGGCGGCGGATCTAACTATGGCTACACCTTC
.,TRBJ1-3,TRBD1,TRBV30,CAWSAGGPAAGNTIYF,TGTGCCTGGAGTGCAGGGGGCCCTGCGGCTGGAAACACCATATATTTT
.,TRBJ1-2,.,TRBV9,CASSVGGGPYTF,TGTGCCAGCAGCGTAGGAGGAGGGCCTTACACCTTC
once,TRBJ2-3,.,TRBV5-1,CASSLAVTDTQYF,TGCGCCAGCAGCTTGGCCGTCACAGATACGCAGTATTTT
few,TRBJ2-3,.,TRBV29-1,CSGRLGGADTQYF,TGCAGCGGACGACTTGGAGGGGCAGATACGCAGTATTTT
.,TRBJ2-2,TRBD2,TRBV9,CASSVGLLAGYTGELFF,TGTGCCAGCAGCGTAGGGTTGCTAGCGGGCTACACCGGGGAGCTGTTTTTT
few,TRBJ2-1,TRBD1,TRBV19,CASSVDRGSYNEQFF,TGTGCCAGTAGTGTTGACAGGGGTTCATACAATGAGCAGTTCTTC
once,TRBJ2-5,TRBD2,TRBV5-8,CASSRGTSGQETQYF,TGTGCCAGCAGCCGTGGGACTAGCGGCCAAGAGACCCAGTACTTC
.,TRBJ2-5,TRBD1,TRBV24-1,CATSDRGQGVETQYF,TGTGCCACCAGTGATCGAGGACAGGGCGTTGAGACCCAGTACTTC
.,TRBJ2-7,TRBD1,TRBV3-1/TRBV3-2,CASSQPDRLIYEQYF,TGTGCCAGCAGCCAACCGGACAGGTTAATCTACGAGCAGTACTTC
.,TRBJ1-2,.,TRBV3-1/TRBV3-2,CVSSQGPGRSGGYTF,TGTGTCAGCAGCCAAGGTCCTGGGAGGTCCGGTGGCTACACCTTC
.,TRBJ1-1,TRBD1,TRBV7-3,CASSPLRGTEAFF,TGTGCCAGCAGCCCTCTCAGGGGGACTGAAGCTTTCTTT
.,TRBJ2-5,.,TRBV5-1,CASRKGLQETQYF,TGCGCCAGCAGGAAGGGACTTCAAGAGACCCAGTACTTC
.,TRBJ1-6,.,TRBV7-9,CASSSLGLGENSPLHF,TGTGCCAGCAGCTCCCTAGGACTGGGCGAGAATTCACCCCTCCACTTT
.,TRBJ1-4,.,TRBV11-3,CASSLVGGGSYATNEKLFF,TGTGCCAGCAGCTTAGTGGGCGGCGGGAGCTATGCAACTAATGAAAAACTGTTTTTT
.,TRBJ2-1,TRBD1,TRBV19,CASSMTGQGVNEQFF,TGTGCCAGTAGTATGACGGGACAGGGGGTAAATGAGCAGTTCTTC